The following is a TCR beta chain sequence with its context. What it binds is not known. These data are taken from a study of shared clonotypes between healthy human individuals. Study overall: The cohort had two women and a few men, ages 18 to 49. The study used three CD4 naive, three CD4 memory, two CD8 naive and one CD8 memory plate per donor. Notes on the study in general: A generally larger estimated richness was seen in naive subsets than in memory subsets.

CDR3 length: 15 amino acids. Germline V gene lookup returns CDR1 MNHEY and CDR2 SVGAGI. V lost 6 bases to trimming and J lost 5 bases, with 16 bases between them. Evenly divided among several immunoSEQ plates was the genomic DNA of each subset. Produced via immunoSEQ multiplex PCR; TCRdb's table is partial and in-frame only. The sample carries 2 million to 2.5 million clones, roughly 94% recorded once. This clonotype originated in a man between 18 and 35 years old in good health. The J gene is TRBJ2-2, the V gene TRBV6-5; TRBD1 might be the D (6 bases). Material: naive CD4+ T cells sorted from blood. The subset here: CD45RA+ positively selected. This CDR3 is CASRFGQLDTGELFF. CDR3 sequence (DNA): TGTGCCAGCAGATTCGGACAGCTAGATACCGGGGAGCTGTTTTTT.